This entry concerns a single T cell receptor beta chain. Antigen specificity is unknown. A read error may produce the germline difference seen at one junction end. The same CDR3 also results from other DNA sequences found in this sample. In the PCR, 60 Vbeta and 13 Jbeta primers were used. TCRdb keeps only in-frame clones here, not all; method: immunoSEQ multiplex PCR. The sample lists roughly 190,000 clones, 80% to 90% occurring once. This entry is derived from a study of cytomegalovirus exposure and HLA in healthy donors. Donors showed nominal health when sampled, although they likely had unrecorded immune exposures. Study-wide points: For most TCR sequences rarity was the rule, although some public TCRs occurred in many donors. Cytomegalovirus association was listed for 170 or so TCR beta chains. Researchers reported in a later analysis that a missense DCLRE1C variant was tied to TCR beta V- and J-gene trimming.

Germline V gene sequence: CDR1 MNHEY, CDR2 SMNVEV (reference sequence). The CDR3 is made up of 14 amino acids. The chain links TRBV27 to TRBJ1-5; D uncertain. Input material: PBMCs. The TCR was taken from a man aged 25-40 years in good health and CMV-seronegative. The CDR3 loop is CASSPSGSNQPQHF. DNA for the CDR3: TGTGCCAGCAGTCCATCGGGGAGCAATCAGCCTCAGCATTTT.